This TCR beta chain was recorded in a study of T cells in tumors after PD-1 blockade. Study summary: Some patients also took daily vismodegib 150 mg during anti-PD-1 treatment.

The V gene lost 4 bases and the J gene lost 2 bases, with 12 bases spanning the gap. The germline V gene has CDR1 SGHTS and CDR2 YDEGEE. The length of the CDR3 is 15 residues. Only in-frame clones appear in the TCRdb table, and some are missing; sequencing was by immunoSEQ multiplex PCR. The profile shows tens of thousands of clones, 70% to 85% of them singletons. The J gene is TRBJ1-4, the V gene TRBV5-8; possibly TRBD1 for D (6 bases). Sequences were derived from PBMCs, sampled before anti-PD-1 therapy. The source of this sequence is a human donor with advanced basal cell or squamous cell carcinoma (not recorded which). The CDR3 here is CASSNRVSTNEKLFF. The DNA for the CDR3 is TGTGCCAGCAGCAACAGGGTTTCGACTAATGAAAAACTGTTTTTT.